This T cell receptor (beta chain) was captured in a study of spatial heterogeneity in lung cancer. Study context: TCR and UMI combinations that were unique each appeared, on average, more than ten times in raw reads.

TCRdb redid the calling of the 5' RACE reads with MiXCR, one entry per CDR3 protein. The sample has some 87,000 distinct CDR3 sequences, roughly 10% seen once. Stated time point: sample taken at primary tumor resection. Researchers sequenced whole RNA taken from tumor, nontumor lung or frozen PBMC without sorting. The sequenced sample was PBMCs, obtained at surgery. The TCR originated in a male donor with early-stage non-small cell lung cancer.

In DNA form, the CDR3 reads TGTGCCAGCAGCCGGGGACGAATTCACCTCCAGGGCGACAATGAGCAGTTCTTC. As protein: CASSRGRIHLQGDNEQFF. The chain has TRBV7-3 and TRBJ2-1; D possibly uses TRBD1 or TRBD2 (5 bases each). Trimming took 5 bases from V and 5 from J, leaving 25 bases between them. This CDR3 has 18 residues. In germline, CDR1 is SGHTA, CDR2 FQGTGA.